This TCR beta chain was captured in a study of OX40 agonist ivuxolimab in advanced cancers. Study at large: Checkpoint inhibitors had been given previously to under 50% of patients.

CDR3 length: 13 amino acids. Per the germline V gene, CDR1 is WNHNN and CDR2 is SYGVQD (reference sequence). Deletions cut 6 bases from V and 6 bases from J, with 14 bases between. To note about this clone: Antigen unknown.

Some clones are missing from TCRdb's copy, which holds only in-frame ones; the method was immunoSEQ multiplex PCR. Among about 64,000 clones listed, about 85% were seen once. Study outcomes and limitations: More expanded clones were seen, on average, in CD8+ T cells than in CD4+.

This sequence was found in an adult with an advanced solid tumor such as melanoma, head and neck, liver or kidney cancer. The sample here was CD4+ or CD8+ T cells sorted from blood, taken in a trial of the OX40 agonist ivuxolimab. The chain recombines TRBV10-1 with TRBJ1-2, with D possibly being TRBD1 (5 bases). The CDR3 DNA follows: TGCGCCAGCAGACTACAGGAAGGGAATGGCTACACCTTC. Protein product: CASRLQEGNGYTF.